This TCR beta chain was sequenced for a study of blood T cell repertoires in COVID-19 (dated by TCRdb to 2020 to 2021). At the level of the whole study: Samples from collaborators originated in the United States, Italy and Spain and spanned both the acute and convalescent phases of COVID-19. The dataset comprised deeply sampled blood TCRbeta repertoires from subjects exposed to, actively infected with, or recovered from COVID-19. The prospective study material was composed of cDNA or gDNA derived from T cells, B-cell-depleted T cells, or PBMCs. Where HLA class I and class II types were available, the types were taken from metadata supplied by the sample provider, not from assay-based typing. Samples came from the ongoing ImmuneRACE study (first 160 participants) plus 1,254 subjects from 6 global collaborators. The repertoires were released in a freely available public database intended as a resource for research on the immune response to SARS-CoV-2. Sample metadata almost always included a de-identified subject ID, COVID-19 status, age in years and sex.

Germline trimming amounts to 2 bases on V and 4 bases on J, with 10 as the count of junction bases outside the gene matches. The cysteine opens and the phenylalanine closes a CDR3 of 17 amino acids. The read is trimmed to its CDR3 DNA, 51 bases read in frame from base 1. CDR1 KGHDR and CDR2 SFDVKD were looked up in the germline V gene. Concerning this clone itself: The clone's antigen remains unknown. No quality values exist for individual bases; no much larger clone is one base distant.

Whole blood was collected in K2EDTA tubes by collaborating institutions according to the institutions' own protocols. For TCRbeta analysis, collaborators shipped samples in one of three forms: frozen whole blood, isolated PBMCs, or DNA extracted from either of those sample types. TCRbeta CDR3 regions were amplified from genomic DNA by means of the immunoSEQ Assay, a bias-controlled multiplex PCR. The study's own analysis went as follows. Nucleated cell counts per sample were estimated from amplification of reference gene primers within the assay. To quantify the absolute abundance of each unique TCRbeta CDR3 rearrangement, sequence reads were collapsed and filtered. For each sample, productive Simpson clonality was calculated as the square root of Simpson's diversity index across productive rearrangements. The table was pulled from immuneACCESS by TCRdb, which kept in-frame rearrangements only. Such tables lose some clones; where checked, under half of the loss comes from unresolved V genes, and the rest has no known cause. That table is the source of V, J and clone size, and D and trimming were worked out from the DNA. In all, the sample holds more than 90,000 clones, and about 90% of those were seen once. Of the sample, 7.7% is held by the ten largest clones.

Results and caveats for the whole study, not just this receptor: The quantity of clinical and demographic metadata differed by source and by participant and was supplied without curation.

The chain is encoded by TRBV24-1 joined to TRBJ1-2; TRBD1 lines up with 9 middle nucleotides. The TCR was taken from a human donor in a cohort sampled during active COVID-19. Sequencing input: peripheral blood. The nucleotide sequence reads TGTGCCACCAGTGATTCAAAACAGGGGGCTTTCACCTATGGCTACACCTTC. Protein translation: CATSDSKQGAFTYGYTF.